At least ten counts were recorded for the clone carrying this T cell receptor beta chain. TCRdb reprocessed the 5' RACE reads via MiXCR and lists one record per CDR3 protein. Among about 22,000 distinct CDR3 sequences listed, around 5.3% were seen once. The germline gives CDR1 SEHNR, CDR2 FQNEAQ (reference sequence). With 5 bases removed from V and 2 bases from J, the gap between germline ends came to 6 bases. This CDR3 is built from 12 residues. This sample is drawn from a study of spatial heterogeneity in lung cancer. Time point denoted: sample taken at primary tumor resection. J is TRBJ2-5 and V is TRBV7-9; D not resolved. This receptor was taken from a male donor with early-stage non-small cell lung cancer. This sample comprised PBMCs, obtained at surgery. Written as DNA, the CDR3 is TGTGCCAGCAGCCGGGCTCAAGAGACCCAGTACTTC. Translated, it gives CASSRAQETQYF.